The 28 T cell receptor beta chains below all came from one sample that was sequenced in a study of blood T cell repertoires in COVID-19. Method: immunoSEQ multiplex PCR; TCRdb's copy keeps in-frame clones and lacks some. The repertoire consists of about 210,000 clones, with around 80% occurring once and the leading ten covering roughly 2.9%. The sample consisted of peripheral blood. Every receptor here comes from a man over 45 with active or convalescent COVID-19.

This chain uses TRBV30 with TRBJ1-1; 8 bases map to TRBD1. V was pared by 0 bases and J by 7 bases, with 10 bases of the junction left unmatched. The CDR3 is made up of 15 amino acids. Germline CDR1 and CDR2: GTSNPN and SVGIG (reference sequence). CDR3 amino acids: CAWSVPQGARGEAFF. CDR3 sequence (DNA): TGTGCCTGGAGTGTACCGCAGGGGGCAAGGGGTGAAGCTTTCTTT.

The rearrangement joins TRBV3-1 (or the pseudogene TRBV3-2) to TRBJ2-7; 8 bases map to TRBD1. There are 14 residues in the CDR3. V gave up 4 bases and J gave up 5 bases; unmatched junction bases: 7. Germline CDR1 and CDR2: LGHDT and YNNKEL (reference sequence). The CDR3 DNA is TGTGCCAGCAGCCCAAAGGACAGGGTCGACGAGCAGTACTTC. The encoded protein is CASSPKDRVDEQYF.

The chain has TRBV5-1 and TRBJ2-2; TRBD2 is a possible D gene (6 bases). Germline lookup yields CDR1 SGHRS and CDR2 YFSETQ. The CDR3 extends over 15 amino acids. V dropped 0 bases and J dropped 5 bases, with 11 bases sitting between them. CDR3 loop: CASSLGVGGTGELFF. For the CDR3, the DNA is TGCGCCAGCAGCTTGGGAGTTGGGGGGACCGGGGAGCTGTTTTTT.

V gene TRBV19 combines with J gene TRBJ1-1; unclear D gene. From germline, CDR1 is LNHDA and CDR2 SQIVND (reference sequence). V was pared by 6 bases and J by 3 bases, with 14 bases between. The CDR3 covers 14 residues. CDR3 loop: CASRHSSMDTEAFF. Here the CDR3 DNA reads TGTGCCAGTAGGCACAGTTCGATGGACACTGAAGCTTTCTTT.

V gene TRBV7-2 combines with J gene TRBJ1-2; tentatively, D is TRBD1 (6 bases). Trimming took off 1 base at V and 0 bases at J, with 18 bases between the two ends. Germline V lookup: CDR1 SGHTA, CDR2 FQGNSA. The CDR3 is 18 amino acids. The CDR3 spells CASSLETGTRSPNYGYTF. CDR3 coding DNA: TGTGCCAGCAGCTTAGAGACAGGTACCAGGAGTCCTAACTATGGCTACACCTTC.

This clone showed up just once. CDR3 loop: CASSYYLRTGGRGSEAFF. As DNA, the CDR3 is TGTGCCAGCAGTTACTATCTTCGGACAGGGGGTAGAGGGTCTGAAGCTTTCTTT. J is TRBJ1-1 and V is TRBV6-2 or TRBV6-3; 10 bases fit TRBD1. The CDR3 spans 18 residues. The ends lost 1 base at V and 6 bases at J; junction bases unmatched: 14. Germline assignment: CDR1 MNHEY and CDR2 SVGEGT.

This clone was counted once. The chain carries TRBV28 and TRBJ1-1; D remains ambiguous. This CDR3 comprises 14 residues. The V gene lost 7 bases and the J gene lost 5 bases, with 17 bases spanning the gap. Per germline, CDR1 MDHEN and CDR2 SYDVKM. In nucleotides, the CDR3 is TGTGCCAGCAATTTCCCCACCACCGGGACTGAAGCTTTCTTT. It specifies CASNFPTTGTEAFF.

This sequence joins TRBV6-5 and TRBJ1-2; no reliable D call. V was clipped by 6 bases and J by 7 bases, with 15 bases between them. The CDR3 is made up of 13 amino acids. Germline V CDR1 and CDR2: MNHEY, SVGAGI. CDR3 sequence (DNA): TGTGCCAGCAGCTGGGCGGGCCGCGCTGGCTACACCTTC. Translation: CASSWAGRAGYTF.

This rearrangement joins TRBV6-5 to TRBJ2-3; 10 bases are a match to TRBD2. CDR3 length equals 16 residues. V was clipped by 2 bases and J by 0 bases; unmatched bases: 2. Looked up from germline, CDR1 is MNHEY and CDR2 is SVGAGI. The CDR3 protein is CASSYTAGGSTDTQYF. CDR3 nucleotides: TGTGCCAGCAGTTACACAGCGGGAGGGAGCACAGATACGCAGTATTTT.

This rearrangement joins TRBV3-1 (or the pseudogene TRBV3-2) to TRBJ2-3; 10 positions match TRBD2. The CDR3 is 13 residues long. The J segment lost 3 bases and the V segment lost 6 bases, leaving 0 bases of the junction unmatched. Germline V gene data show CDR1 as LGHDT and CDR2 as YNNKEL (reference sequence). The CDR3 spells CASRGLATDTQYF. The CDR3 region has the DNA TGTGCCAGCAGGGGACTAGCGACAGATACGCAGTATTTT.

The rearrangement joins TRBV2 to TRBJ2-2; 7 bases are shared with TRBD2. The germline gives CDR1 SNHLY, CDR2 FYNNEI. Trimming took 6 bases from V and 2 from J; bases not matched to a gene: 6. CDR3 length equals 15 residues. The CDR3 coding sequence is TGTGCCAGCAGCTTTCTAGCGGATAACACCGGGGAGCTGTTTTTT. This translates into CASSFLADNTGELFF.

V gene TRBV7-3 combines with J gene TRBJ2-1; a possible D gene is TRBD2 (5 bases). The germline CDR1 and CDR2 sequences are SGHTA and FQGTGA. The CDR3 totals 16 residues. Trimming pared 0 bases from V and 3 bases from J, leaving 12 bases between. CDR3 in amino acids: CASSLTATKFYNEQFF. DNA for the CDR3: TGTGCCAGCAGCTTAACCGCGACTAAATTCTACAATGAGCAGTTCTTC.

This rearrangement joins TRBV30 to TRBJ1-5, with D hard to call. V gave up 4 bases and J gave up 9 bases, with 13 bases separating them. Germline CDR1 reads GTSNPN; CDR2 reads SVGIG (reference sequence). This CDR3 contains 12 residues. The CDR3 nucleotides are TGTGCCTGGAAAGGCGGCAAAGGGCCCCAGCATTTT. This encodes CAWKGGKGPQHF.

The chain has TRBV2 and TRBJ2-3; D may be TRBD2 (5 bases). Trimming removed 1 base from V and 2 bases from J, with 10 bases in between. The CDR3 covers 15 residues. Germline V gives CDR1 SNHLY, CDR2 FYNNEI. The CDR3 sequence is CASSEGRAATDTQYF. For the CDR3, the DNA is TGTGCCAGCAGTGAAGGGCGGGCCGCCACAGATACGCAGTATTTT.

The V and J genes are TRBV5-1 and TRBJ2-3; tentative D call: TRBD1 (5 bases). There are 14 residues in the CDR3. CDR1 SGHRS and CDR2 YFSETQ come from the germline V gene. V was clipped by 0 bases and J by 5 bases, with 10 bases between them. CDR3 amino acids: CASSLVTGKDTQYF. The CDR3 DNA reads TGCGCCAGCAGCTTGGTAACAGGCAAAGATACGCAGTATTTT.

V and J are TRBV11-3 and TRBJ2-2; perhaps TRBD1 as D (6 bases). The CDR3 contains 16 residues. V shed 3 bases and J shed 3 bases, with 14 bases lying between them. Germline values: CDR1 SGHNT, CDR2 YENEEA. CDR3 DNA sequence: TGTGCCAGCAGCTTGTATGGGACATCCGACACCGGGGAGCTGTTTTTT. Its protein product is CASSLYGTSDTGELFF.

The chain combines TRBV4-1 with TRBJ1-2; D not certain. The germline CDR1 and CDR2 sequences are MGHRA and YSYEKL. The V and J ends lost 0 bases and 4 bases respectively, with 12 bases between them. The CDR3 length is 15 residues. The CDR3 region is CASSQDLARPYGYTF. CDR3 DNA: TGCGCCAGCAGCCAAGATCTAGCCAGGCCCTATGGCTACACCTTC.

This chain uses TRBV6-5 with TRBJ1-3; the D gene is possibly TRBD1 (5 bases). Trimming removed 7 bases at V and 4 bases at J, with 14 bases between. This CDR3 comprises 14 residues. Germline assignment: CDR1 MNHEY and CDR2 SVGAGI. The CDR3 DNA is TGTGCCAGCACCCCATTCGGGGGGGGAAACACCATATATTTT. Protein product: CASTPFGGGNTIYF.

The chain combines TRBV18 with TRBJ1-3, with D uncertain. The CDR3 spans 12 residues. The V end lost 5 bases, the J end lost 8 bases, and 10 bases lay between the germline ends. Germline V gives CDR1 KGHSH, CDR2 LQKENI. CDR3 coding DNA: TGTGCCAGCTCATTGAAGGGAGACACCATATATTTT. Translated, it gives CASSLKGDTIYF.

The rearrangement links TRBV6-5 to TRBJ2-1; the D gene is possibly TRBD2 (6 bases). V was clipped by 0 bases and J by 9 bases, with 9 bases between them. The CDR3 contains 13 residues. CDR1 is MNHEY and CDR2 is SVGAGI in the germline V gene. CDR3 DNA sequence: TGTGCCAGCAGTTACTCGGGGGGAGGTGAGCAGTTCTTC. It codes for CASSYSGGGEQFF.

The chain combines TRBV11-2 with TRBJ2-2; D perhaps matches TRBD1 (6 bases). Trimming removed 1 base from V and 5 bases from J, with 14 bases in between. CDR3 size: 16 residues. Germline V lookup: CDR1 SGHAT, CDR2 FQNNGV. This chain's CDR3 is CASSLGAGVYTGELFF. CDR3 nucleotides: TGTGCCAGCAGCTTAGGAGCAGGGGTATATACCGGGGAGCTGTTTTTT. Complete variable domain (other parts from reference TRBV11-2 and TRBJ2-2): EAGVAQSPRYKIIEKRQSVAFWCNPISGHATLYWYQQILGQGPKLLIQFQNNGVVDDSQLPKDRFSAERLKGVDSTLKIQPAKLEDSAVYLCASSLGAGVYTGELFFGEGSRLTVL.

In this sample, this clone turned up a few times. The rearrangement links TRBV9 to TRBJ2-7, with a weak D call TRBD2 (6 bases). Trimming stripped 4 bases from V and 9 bases from J, with 17 bases between. CDR3 length: 13 amino acids. Germline-derived CDR1 and CDR2 are SGDLS and YYNGEE. CDR3 DNA: TGTGCCAGCAGCTCCGTGGGGCAGGGAGGGCAGTACTTC. Its protein is CASSSVGQGGQYF.

In DNA, the CDR3 is TGTGCCAGCAGCGACAGGGGAGAGAATGAAAAACTGTTTTTT. Translating it yields CASSDRGENEKLFF. The rearrangement uses TRBV6-6 and TRBJ1-4, with 8 bases matching TRBD1. This CDR3 has 14 residues. V shed 6 bases, J shed 5 bases, and the junction held 5 bases outside the gene matches. Germline values: CDR1 MNHNY, CDR2 SVGAGI (reference sequence).

The V gene is TRBV28, the J gene TRBJ1-2; D call uncertain. The CDR3 is 14 amino acids. Germline V gives CDR1 MDHEN, CDR2 SYDVKM. Between the trimmed V and J ends, which lost 5 bases and 7 bases, there was a span of 17 bases. CDR3 DNA sequence: TGTGCCAGCAGTCTCCCTGGGCAGCCGCTTGGCTACACCTTC. This codes for CASSLPGQPLGYTF.

The CDR3 sequence: CASSKPGTVRDQPQHF. CDR3 DNA: TGTGCCAGCAGCAAACCTGGGACAGTGAGGGATCAGCCCCAGCATTTT. J is TRBJ1-5 and V is TRBV21-1; TRBD1 reflects the table's D call only, with no check against the DNA. TRBV21-1 is shown as a pseudogene. The CDR3 is made up of 16 amino acids.

The J gene is TRBJ2-5, the V gene TRBV4-3; tentative D call: TRBD2 (6 bases). The CDR3 is 15 residues long. CDR1 and CDR2 (germline): LGHNA, YSLEER. The V gene lost 0 bases and the J gene lost 5 bases, with 13 bases spanning the gap. CDR3 region: CASSQDESGRETQYF. The CDR3 DNA follows: TGCGCCAGCAGCCAAGACGAGTCGGGGAGGGAGACCCAGTACTTC.

About this clone itself: Other DNA variants within this sample encode the same CDR3. The gene calls are TRBV19 and TRBJ2-2; no reliable D call. Germline V lookup: CDR1 LNHDA, CDR2 SQIVND (reference sequence). Trimming shortened V by 1 base and J by 4 bases, and 7 bases separated the two germline ends. The CDR3 length is 14 residues. This chain's CDR3 is CASSIVGGTGELFF. The CDR3 DNA reads as TGTGCCAGTAGTATAGTCGGTGGCACCGGGGAGCTGTTTTTT. The full variable domain, in which reference TRBV19 and TRBJ2-2 provide the parts outside the CDR3, is DGGITQSPKYLFRKEGQNVTLSCEQNLNHDAMYWYRQDPGQGLRLIYYSQIVNDFQKGDIAEGYSVSREKKESFPLTVTSAQKNPTAFYLCASSIVGGTGELFFGEGSRLTVL.

This chain uses TRBV2 with TRBJ2-1; 14 bases fit TRBD2. V dropped 6 bases and J dropped 9; count of bases not matched to a gene: 7. The CDR3 is 15 residues long. The germline gives CDR1 SNHLY, CDR2 FYNNEI. This chain's CDR3 is CASSSGTSGSGEQFF. The CDR3 coding sequence is TGTGCCAGCAGCTCCGGGACTAGCGGGAGCGGTGAGCAGTTCTTC. The full variable domain, its missing parts supplied by reference TRBV2 and TRBJ2-1, is EPEVTQTPSHQVTQMGQEVILRCVPISNHLYFYWYRQILGQKVEFLVSFYNNEISEKSEIFDDQFSVERPDGSNFTLKIRSTKLEDSAMYFCASSSGTSGSGEQFFGPGTRLTVL.